Listed below are T cell receptor beta chains from one sample, sequenced in a study of regulatory and conventional T cells in RAG deficiency. Method: immunoSEQ multiplex PCR; TCRdb's copy keeps in-frame clones and lacks some. The sample gives about 30,000 clones, more than 90% of which show up once; 0.35% to 0.4% is in the top ten. The same data also contributed to another study, on regulatory T cells.

The source material was CD25- CD4+ T cells sorted from blood. These receptors all come from a human donor in good health. CDR3s include the opening cysteine and the closing phenylalanine or tryptophan. D genes are given only for firm matches. Some rows mark clone size as missing; the rest say once, few, many or name a class of expanded clone.

d_call,clone_size,v_call,j_call,cdr3_aa,cdr3_nt
-,-,TRBV28,TRBJ1-4,CASSLRQGREKLFF,TGTGCCAGCAGTTTAAGGCAGGGGAGAGAAAAACTGTTTTTT
TRBD1,-,TRBV9,TRBJ1-1,CASSPRGGGVTEAFF,TGTGCCAGCAGCCCTAGAGGGGGCGGCGTCACTGAAGCTTTCTTT
-,-,TRBV5-3,TRBJ1-5,CARSTQQAPKQPQHF,TGTGCCAGAAGCACACAACAGGCCCCAAAGCAGCCCCAGCATTTT
-,once,TRBV11-2,TRBJ1-2,CASSLDYRVGYTF,TGTGCCAGCAGCTTAGATTACAGGGTCGGCTACACCTTC
TRBD1,-,TRBV7-6,TRBJ2-3,CASSFGTARGDTQYF,TGTGCCAGCAGCTTCGGGACAGCAAGGGGAGATACGCAGTATTTT
-,-,TRBV18,TRBJ1-1,CASSQLGADTEAFF,TGTGCCAGCTCACAGTTGGGGGCGGACACTGAAGCTTTCTTT
-,once,TRBV19,TRBJ1-4,CASSIQGYNEKLFF,TGTGCCAGTAGTATACAGGGTTATAATGAAAAACTGTTTTTT
-,-,TRBV11-2,TRBJ1-3,CASSLGRRLTDTIYF,TGTGCCAGCAGCTTAGGGCGTAGGTTGACAGACACCATATATTTT
TRBD2,once,TRBV13,TRBJ2-7,CASSHIAGGIYEQYF,TGTGCCAGCAGCCACATAGCGGGGGGTATCTACGAGCAGTACTTC
TRBD2,-,TRBV29-1,TRBJ2-7,CSVPISGSRDEQYF,TGCAGCGTCCCCATTAGCGGGAGTCGCGACGAGCAGTACTTC
-,-,TRBV5-1,TRBJ1-4,CASSLQGIATNEKLFF,TGCGCCAGCAGCTTACAGGGCATTGCAACTAATGAAAAACTGTTTTTT
TRBD1,-,TRBV27,TRBJ1-1,CASRITGGRITEAFF,TGTGCCAGCAGGATAACAGGGGGCCGTATCACTGAAGCTTTCTTT
-,few,TRBV5-4,TRBJ2-5,CASRGTGLETQYF,TGTGCCAGCAGGGGAACAGGGTTGGAGACCCAGTACTTC
-,-,TRBV19,TRBJ2-7,CASSADYYEQYF,TGTGCCAGTAGCGCAGACTACTACGAGCAGTACTTC
TRBD2,-,TRBV14,TRBJ2-7,CASSQLLAGGSYEQYF,TGTGCCAGCAGCCAATTACTAGCGGGAGGGTCCTACGAGCAGTACTTC
TRBD1,-,TRBV6-4,TRBJ1-1,CASSSTGVNTEAFF,TGTGCCAGCAGTTCGACAGGGGTGAACACTGAAGCTTTCTTT
TRBD2,-,TRBV2,TRBJ2-5,CASSDDRGGETQYF,TGTGCCAGCAGTGATGATCGGGGGGGAGAGACCCAGTACTTC
TRBD2,-,TRBV7-9,TRBJ2-7,CASSLGGLVTYEQYF,TGTGCCAGCAGCCTGGGGGGACTAGTCACCTACGAGCAGTACTTC
-,-,TRBV7-9,TRBJ1-1,CASSLVSREAFF,TGTGCCAGCAGCCTTGTATCGCGTGAAGCTTTCTTT
TRBD2,-,TRBV11-2,TRBJ2-2,CASSLVSGGTNTGELFF,TGTGCCAGCAGCTTGGTTAGCGGGGGGACGAACACCGGGGAGCTGTTTTTT
TRBD2,-,TRBV6-5,TRBJ2-5,CASSYNAGAGETQYF,TGTGCCAGCAGTTATAATGCGGGAGCGGGGGAGACCCAGTACTTC
-,-,TRBV19,TRBJ1-5,CASAGGGRQPQHF,TGTGCCAGCGCTGGGGGGGGGAGGCAGCCCCAGCATTTT
TRBD1,-,TRBV9,TRBJ1-1,CASSGARAGGTEAFF,TGTGCCAGCAGCGGCGCTCGAGCAGGGGGAACTGAAGCTTTCTTT
-,-,TRBV29-1,TRBJ2-1,CSVERANEQFF,TGCAGCGTTGAGCGGGCAAATGAGCAGTTCTTC
TRBD1,-,TRBV4-1,TRBJ1-6,CASSQGTGQGSYNSPLHF,TGCGCCAGCAGCCAAGGGACAGGGCAAGGCTCCTATAATTCACCCCTCCACTTT
-,-,TRBV27,TRBJ1-5,CASSFRDQPQHF,TGTGCCAGCAGTTTTCGGGATCAGCCCCAGCATTTT
TRBD2,-,TRBV7-2,TRBJ2-1,CASSQTSGSWNEQFF,TGTGCCAGCTCGCAAACTAGCGGGAGTTGGAATGAGCAGTTCTTC
-,-,TRBV5-4,TRBJ2-1,CASSYRDSNEQFF,TGTGCCAGCAGCTACAGGGATAGCAATGAGCAGTTCTTC
-,-,TRBV14,TRBJ2-1,CASSQDRGYNEQFF,TGTGCCAGCAGCCAAGATCGAGGTTACAATGAGCAGTTCTTC
-,-,TRBV6-5,TRBJ1-6,CASTYFGTGNSPLHF,TGTGCCAGCACCTACTTCGGAACGGGGAATTCACCCCTCCACTTT
-,-,TRBV30,TRBJ1-1,CAWGESNTEAFF,TGTGCCTGGGGAGAGTCAAACACTGAAGCTTTCTTT
-,-,TRBV5-1,TRBJ1-2,CASSLEGLPSYGYTF,TGCGCCAGCAGCTTAGAAGGACTCCCAAGCTATGGCTACACCTTC
TRBD2,-,TRBV7-8,TRBJ2-1,CASSFRLAGVDEQFF,TGTGCCAGCAGCTTTCGACTAGCGGGGGTGGATGAGCAGTTCTTC
TRBD1,-,TRBV5-8,TRBJ1-1,CASSPRTGLNTEAFF,TGTGCCAGCAGCCCAAGGACAGGGCTGAACACTGAAGCTTTCTTT
-,-,TRBV30,TRBJ1-1,CAWKRGAGAEAFF,TGTGCCTGGAAACGGGGGGCTGGGGCGGAAGCTTTCTTT
TRBD1,-,TRBV30,TRBJ2-2,CAWSARLRDRGKNTGELFF,TGTGCCTGGAGTGCCAGACTCCGGGACAGAGGCAAGAACACCGGGGAGCTGTTTTTT
TRBD2,-,TRBV18,TRBJ2-7,CASSSGTIASPNHEQYF,TGTGCCAGCTCCTCCGGGACTATAGCGAGCCCCAACCACGAGCAGTACTTC
TRBD2,-,TRBV7-2,TRBJ2-2,CASSWTSGNTGELFF,TGTGCCAGCAGCTGGACTAGCGGGAACACCGGGGAGCTGTTTTTT
-,-,TRBV9,TRBJ2-1,CASSVVSGSISYNEQFF,TGTGCCAGCAGCGTAGTTTCGGGTAGTATTTCCTACAATGAGCAGTTCTTC
-,-,TRBV5-1,TRBJ2-4,CASSPRGTSNLAKNIQYF,TGCGCCAGCAGCCCACGGGGGACTTCGAATCTAGCCAAAAACATTCAGTACTTC
-,-,TRBV18,TRBJ2-7,CASSPQGLLLDYEQYF,TGTGCCAGCTCACCACAGGGGCTACTATTAGACTACGAGCAGTACTTC
-,few,TRBV6-1,TRBJ1-4,CAIGGSSLGEKLFF,TGTGCCATCGGTGGGAGCAGCTTGGGTGAAAAACTGTTTTTT
-,-,TRBV6-6,TRBJ2-7,CASSSLARFAYEQYF,TGTGCCAGCAGTTCTCTAGCGCGATTTGCCTACGAGCAGTACTTC
TRBD1,-,TRBV10-3,TRBJ1-1,CAISPQGATEAFF,TGTGCCATCAGCCCACAGGGGGCGACTGAAGCTTTCTTT
-,once,TRBV5-4,TRBJ1-1,CASSLASRENTEAFF,TGTGCCAGCAGCTTGGCCTCCAGGGAGAACACTGAAGCTTTCTTT
-,-,TRBV5-6,TRBJ1-3,CASSYFASGNTIYF,TGTGCCAGCAGCTACTTTGCCTCTGGAAACACCATATATTTT
TRBD2,-,TRBV10-3,TRBJ2-5,CAISESVGGGGRETQYF,TGTGCCATCAGTGAGTCGGTCGGCGGGGGTGGAAGAGAGACCCAGTACTTC
TRBD1,-,TRBV28,TRBJ1-2,CASSFGPGDRDGYTF,TGTGCCAGCAGTTTTGGGCCAGGGGACAGGGATGGCTACACCTTC
-,-,TRBV11-2,TRBJ1-4,CASSLGGLEKLFF,TGTGCCAGCAGCTTGGGAGGTCTTGAAAAACTGTTTTTT
-,-,TRBV6-5,TRBJ1-1,CASSQGRGTEAFF,TGTGCCAGCAGCCAAGGGAGGGGCACTGAAGCTTTCTTT
TRBD1,-,TRBV30,TRBJ2-1,CAFGQGSYNEQFF,TGTGCCTTCGGACAGGGGTCCTACAATGAGCAGTTCTTC
TRBD1,-,TRBV6-1,TRBJ2-7,CASSHGQESSYEQYF,TGTGCCAGCAGCCACGGACAGGAGAGCTCCTACGAGCAGTACTTC